The clone carrying this T cell receptor (beta chain) was observed a handful of times. What it binds is unknown. The data derive from a study of blood T cells in healthy people across ages. Study-wide results and limits: Because sorting was not performed, PBMCs prevented conclusive naive versus antigen-experienced comparison.

Germline V gene lookup returns CDR1 SQVTM and CDR2 ANQGSEA. V shed 4 bases and J shed 1 base, with 4 bases lying between them. The CDR3 is made up of 11 amino acids. Alongside a J-beta primer mix, a sample-barcoded 5' primer served in a second PCR lasting about 7 to 11 cycles. Via MiXCR, TCRdb re-called the 5' RACE reads, giving one row per CDR3 protein. The data show roughly 1,300,000 distinct CDR3 sequences, with almost 60% seen just once and over 5.5% held by the top ten. This sequence joins TRBV29-1 and TRBJ1-1; no firm D call. The origin of this receptor is a man aged 18 to 35 in good health. Sequencing was carried out using blood. CDR3 in amino acids: CSVARNTEAFF. The CDR3 DNA follows: TGCAGCGTTGCGAGGAACACTGAAGCTTTCTTT.